This is a list of T cell receptor beta chains from one sample in a study of cytomegalovirus exposure and HLA in healthy donors. TCRdb's table, derived via immunoSEQ multiplex PCR, lists solely in-frame clones and lacks some. Of roughly 130,000 clones in the sample, around 82% were seen once. Sequenced: PBMCs. The source of these receptors is a male donor in good health and CMV-seropositive. CDR3s include the opening cysteine and the closing phenylalanine or tryptophan. A D gene is named only where the DNA matches it firmly. Clone size is shown for a subset of rows, as once, few, many or a class of expanded clone.

>TRBV19|-|TRBJ2-7|-
CASSIGGVGEQYF
TGTGCCAGTAGTATAGGGGGGGTCGGCGAGCAGTACTTC
>TRBV9|-|TRBJ2-3|-
CASSVDGAGLSDTQYF
TGTGCCAGCAGCGTAGATGGGGCGGGACTCTCAGATACGCAGTATTTT
>TRBV29-1|-|TRBJ1-1|-
CSVEVAGGEAFF
TGCAGCGTTGAAGTTGCGGGCGGTGAAGCTTTCTTT
>TRBV27|-|TRBJ1-6|-
CASSFHPGVGQSYNSPLHF
TGTGCCAGCAGTTTCCACCCCGGGGTTGGTCAGTCCTATAATTCACCCCTCCACTTT
>TRBV6-5|-|TRBJ1-4|-
CASRANEKLFF
TGTGCCAGCAGGGCCAATGAAAAACTGTTTTTT
>TRBV4-3|once|TRBJ2-4|-
CASSQDLPNIQYF
TGCGCCAGCAGCCAAGATCTTCCGAACATTCAGTACTTC
>TRBV7-9|-|TRBJ2-7|TRBD2
CASSLPGGVKGEQYF
TGTGCCAGCAGCCTCCCGGGGGGGGTTAAGGGGGAGCAGTACTTC
>TRBV2|-|TRBJ1-3|-
CASSVVLSRQGGITIYF
TGTGCCAGCAGTGTGGTATTATCGCGTCAGGGAGGGATCACCATATATTTT
>TRBV7-2|-|TRBJ2-7|TRBD2
CASSLLAGVSEQYF
TGTGCCAGCAGCCTACTAGCGGGAGTGAGCGAGCAGTACTTC
>TRBV30|-|TRBJ2-5|TRBD2
CAWKGLAGEGEQYF
TGTGCCTGGAAGGGACTAGCGGGAGAGGGGGAGCAGTACTTC
>TRBV4-3|-|TRBJ1-4|TRBD1
CASSQDGTGGEKLFF
TGCGCCAGCAGCCAAGATGGGACAGGGGGGGAAAAACTGTTTTTT
>TRBV14|-|TRBJ1-1|TRBD1
CASSQPGQGYGNTEAFF
TGTGCCAGCAGCCAACCAGGACAGGGGTATGGGAACACTGAAGCTTTCTTT
>TRBV2|few|TRBJ2-1|-
CASRSLGEQFF
TGTGCCAGCAGAAGTCTAGGTGAGCAGTTCTTC
>TRBV30|-|TRBJ2-5|TRBD1
CAWTQSGGFGETQYF
TGTGCCTGGACGCAATCAGGGGGCTTCGGGGAGACCCAGTACTTC
>TRBV5-3|few|TRBJ2-7|-
CARSLLVAYGEQYF
TGTGCCAGAAGCTTGTTGGTAGCTTACGGCGAGCAGTACTTC
>TRBV7-3|-|TRBJ2-3|TRBD2
CASSSGLARLSDTQYF
TGTGCCAGCAGCTCCGGACTAGCCCGCCTATCGGATACGCAGTATTTT
>TRBV7-7|-|TRBJ2-1|-
CASSSGQSGSTQFF
TGTGCTAGCAGCTCCGGCCAATCCGGGAGTACACAGTTCTTC
>TRBV28|-|TRBJ2-1|-
CASTASGGGREQFF
TGTGCCAGCACCGCCTCGGGCGGGGGCCGGGAGCAGTTCTTC
>TRBV5-4|-|TRBJ2-3|TRBD2
CASSLALAGGTDTQYF
TGTGCCAGCAGCTTGGCTCTAGCGGGAGGCACAGATACGCAGTATTTT
>TRBV19|few|TRBJ1-1|TRBD1
CASSRRGLTEAFF
TGTGCCAGTAGTCGGAGGGGGCTGACTGAAGCTTTCTTT
>TRBV5-5|-|TRBJ2-7|TRBD2
CASSLFSLPSGKDEQYF
TGTGCCAGCAGCTTATTCAGCTTGCCTAGCGGGAAGGACGAGCAGTACTTC
>TRBV18|-|TRBJ1-1|TRBD1
CASSPPWGYRGTEAFF
TGTGCCAGCTCACCCCCTTGGGGATACAGGGGCACTGAAGCTTTCTTT
>TRBV9|-|TRBJ2-1|TRBD2
CASSDQQSGRAFF
TGTGCCAGCAGCGACCAGCAAAGCGGGAGGGCCTTCTTC
>TRBV7-2|-|TRBJ2-7|TRBD1
CASSSDREINEQYF
TGTGCCAGCAGCTCGGACAGGGAAATCAACGAGCAGTACTTC
>TRBV4-2|-|TRBJ2-7|TRBD1
CASSQDPGQELSEQYF
TGTGCCAGCAGCCAGGATCCGGGACAGGAGTTGAGTGAGCAGTACTTC
>TRBV28|-|TRBJ1-2|-
CASSLGPVLYGYTF
TGTGCCAGCAGTTTAGGTCCGGTCCTCTATGGCTACACCTTC
>TRBV10-3|-|TRBJ1-2|-
CAISEKLGPERGYTF
TGTGCCATCAGTGAGAAACTAGGACCGGAACGTGGCTACACCTTC
>TRBV6-1|-|TRBJ1-2|-
CASRKTTGNYGYTF
TGTGCCAGCAGGAAGACTACAGGGAACTATGGCTACACCTTC
>TRBV14|-|TRBJ2-2|-
CASSLSGLGAGELFF
TGTGCCAGCAGCCTTAGCGGCCTGGGGGCCGGGGAGCTGTTTTTT
>TRBV11-2|-|TRBJ1-3|TRBD1
CASSLGRGQGRSGNTIYF
TGTGCCAGCAGCTTAGGACGGGGACAGGGGCGGTCTGGAAACACCATATATTTT
>TRBV7-3|-|TRBJ2-3|TRBD2
CASSLTGLAGVGDTQYF
TGTGCCAGCAGCTTAACCGGACTAGCGGGAGTAGGAGATACGCAGTATTTT
>TRBV11-2|-|TRBJ2-7|TRBD1
CASSSGQVTYEQYF
TGTGCCAGCAGCTCGGGACAGGTGACCTACGAGCAGTACTTC
>TRBV6-5|-|TRBJ2-7|-
CASSYWGQGYEQYF
TGTGCCAGCAGTTACTGGGGTCAGGGCTACGAGCAGTACTTC
>TRBV7-2|-|TRBJ1-1|-
CASSSLNRVAFF
TGTGCCAGCAGCTCCCTGAACAGGGTAGCTTTCTTT
>TRBV7-9|-|TRBJ2-2|-
CASSLARILNTGELFF
TGTGCCAGCAGCTTAGCGCGGATCTTGAACACCGGGGAGCTGTTTTTT
>TRBV30|once|TRBJ2-2|TRBD1
CANDRGLNTGELFF
TGTGCTAATGACAGGGGCCTGAACACCGGGGAGCTGTTTTTT
>TRBV11-2|-|TRBJ1-2|-
CASSFGGGGYGYTF
TGTGCCAGCAGCTTCGGGGGTGGAGGCTATGGCTACACCTTC
>TRBV5-8|few|TRBJ1-3|-
CASSLAEGSGNTIYF
TGTGCCAGCAGCTTGGCGGAGGGCTCTGGAAACACCATATATTTT
>TRBV5-6|once|TRBJ1-4|-
CASSLRAGESEKLFF
TGTGCCAGCAGCTTGAGGGCAGGGGAGAGTGAAAAACTGTTTTTT
>TRBV28|-|TRBJ2-7|-
CASSFGRAYEQYF
TGTGCCAGCAGTTTTGGCAGGGCCTACGAGCAGTACTTC